The 30 T cell receptor beta chains below come from one sample, sequenced in a study of cytomegalovirus exposure and HLA in healthy donors. PCR employed 60 Vbeta and 13 Jbeta primers. Here immunoSEQ multiplex PCR was the method, and the copy in TCRdb shows in-frame clones only, minus some. The repertoire consists of roughly 110,000 clones, with 70% to 85% occurring once and the leading ten covering 0.6% to 1%. Sequencing was done on a sample of PBMCs. These receptor sequences come from a boy younger than 18 in good health and CMV-seronegative.

This chain connects TRBV13 to TRBJ1-2, with D maybe TRBD1 (6 bases). Germline CDR1 and CDR2: PRHDT and FYEKMQ (reference sequence). V lost 3 bases and J lost 2, with 10 bases in between. The CDR3 spans 14 residues. The CDR3: CASSFRTANYGYTF. In DNA, the CDR3 is TGTGCCAGCAGCTTCAGGACAGCCAACTATGGCTACACCTTC.

A single count supports this clone. The rearrangement uses TRBV7-2 and TRBJ2-1, with TRBD2 as a possible D gene (5 bases). Germline V lookup: CDR1 SGHTA, CDR2 FQGNSA. The CDR3 has 15 residues. V shed 1 base and J shed 6 bases, with 13 bases lying between them. The CDR3 sequence: CASSLDGVASNEQFF. CDR3 nucleotides: TGTGCCAGCAGCTTAGACGGGGTGGCGTCCAATGAGCAGTTCTTC.

The chain links TRBV25-1 to TRBJ2-1, with 12 nucleotides matching TRBD2. V lost 7 bases, J lost 3 bases, and 1 base stayed unmatched. There are 14 residues in the CDR3. CDR1 is MGHDK and CDR2 is SYGVNS in the germline V gene. CDR3 residues: CASTSGGGYNEQFF. The DNA of the CDR3 is TGTGCCAGCACTAGCGGGGGGGGCTACAATGAGCAGTTCTTC.

The V and J genes are TRBV18 and TRBJ1-6, with a tentative D call TRBD1 (6 bases). Germline V CDR1 and CDR2: KGHSH, LQKENI. V lost 6 bases, J lost 10 bases, and 19 bases lay in between. This CDR3 is built from 15 residues. The CDR3 here is CASSPGDGGVSPLHF. The CDR3 coding sequence is TGTGCCAGCTCCCCAGGGGACGGGGGAGTATCACCCCTCCACTTT.

The V and J genes are TRBV6-1 and TRBJ1-5; possibly TRBD1 for D (6 bases). Trimming took 4 bases from V and 4 from J, leaving 11 bases between them. This CDR3 comprises 14 residues. Looked up from germline, CDR1 is MNHNS and CDR2 is SASEGT. The CDR3 spells CASSGQAENQPQHF. The CDR3 nucleotides read TGTGCCAGCAGTGGACAGGCCGAGAATCAGCCCCAGCATTTT.

V is TRBV6-1 and J is TRBJ1-4, with a weak D call TRBD1 (5 bases). Germline V gives CDR1 MNHNS, CDR2 SASEGT. This CDR3 has 15 amino acids. V dropped 6 bases and J dropped 0 bases, with 11 bases sitting between them. The CDR3, as DNA: TGTGCCAGCAGGCGGGACGGAGCAACTAATGAAAAACTGTTTTTT. Translated: CASRRDGATNEKLFF.

This clone was recorded a few times. The J gene is TRBJ2-7, the V gene TRBV7-2; the match to TRBD2 covers 7 bases. The CDR3 totals 15 residues. With 5 bases clipped from V and 0 bases from J, the junction kept 7 bases outside the gene matches. CDR1 is SGHTA and CDR2 is FQGNSA in the germline V gene. Written as DNA, the CDR3 is TGTGCCAGCAGCCCGGGACGGACTAGCTCCTACGAGCAGTACTTC. Protein sequence: CASSPGRTSSYEQYF.

This clone was recorded once. This rearrangement joins TRBV6-5 to TRBJ1-5; D uncertain. This CDR3 spans 14 amino acids. Germline lookup yields CDR1 MNHEY and CDR2 SVGAGI. Trimming cost V 5 bases and J 4 bases, with 12 bases left between them. As DNA, the CDR3 is TGTGCCAGCAGTGTGAATGGTAGAAATCAGCCCCAGCATTTT. Translation: CASSVNGRNQPQHF.

The chain is built from TRBV2 and TRBJ2-5, with 7 bases that match TRBD2. CDR1 and CDR2 from the germline V gene are SNHLY and FYNNEI. V lost 8 bases and J lost 2; bases outside the gene matches: 11. CDR3 length: 15 residues. The CDR3, as DNA: TGTGCCAGCCAGAGTCGGCGGGACTATCAAGAGACCCAGTACTTC. Amino acid sequence: CASQSRRDYQETQYF.

As for this clone: This CDR3 is also generated by other DNA sequences in the sample. This chain uses TRBV28 with TRBJ2-7; TRBD2 agrees at 7 bases. This CDR3 contains 13 residues. The germline CDR1 and CDR2 sequences are MDHEN and SYDVKM. J was trimmed by 1 base and V by 3 bases; bases with no gene match: 0. CDR3 in amino acids: CASSLGGSYEQYF. CDR3 sequence (DNA): TGTGCCAGCAGTTTGGGGGGGTCCTACGAGCAGTACTTC.

The CDR3 region is CASSEYYEQFF. The CDR3 DNA reads as TGTGCCAGCAGTGAATACTATGAGCAGTTCTTC. V is TRBV25-1 and J is TRBJ2-1; D gene uncertain. Trimming shortened V by 0 bases and J by 8 bases, and 2 bases separated the two germline ends. The CDR3 is made up of 11 amino acids. Germline CDR1 MGHDK, CDR2 SYGVNS.

J is TRBJ1-5 and V is TRBV6-5; D is unclear. Germline V CDR1 and CDR2: MNHEY, SVGAGI. Trimming cost V 0 bases and J 3 bases, with 9 bases left between them. This CDR3 is 15 amino acids long. CDR3: CASSYSRQFNQPQHF. In nucleotides, the CDR3 is TGTGCCAGCAGTTACTCGAGGCAGTTCAATCAGCCCCAGCATTTT.

The rearrangement uses TRBV27 and TRBJ2-7, with D possibly being TRBD1 (7 bases). CDR3 length: 16 amino acids. The V gene's germline CDR1 is MNHEY and CDR2 SMNVEV (reference sequence). Trimming took 6 bases from V and 3 from J, leaving 21 bases between them. Written as DNA, the CDR3 is TGTGCCAGCAGGTTCGTTGGAGGGGGCCTTATCTACGAGCAGTACTTC. It codes for CASRFVGGGLIYEQYF.

This sequence joins TRBV28 and TRBJ1-5; 7 nucleotides line up with TRBD1. The CDR3 sequence is 16 residues long. V lost 6 bases to trimming and J lost 0 bases; unmatched junction nucleotides: 8. Germline V CDR1 and CDR2: MDHEN, SYDVKM. The CDR3 nucleotides are TGTGCCAGCAGGGCACGGGACAGTTATAGCAATCAGCCCCAGCATTTT. The encoded protein is CASRARDSYSNQPQHF.

The chain links TRBV28 to TRBJ1-2; D ambiguous. The CDR3 spans 14 residues. Trimming removed 5 bases from V and 2 bases from J, with 12 bases in between. Germline CDR1 reads MDHEN; CDR2 reads SYDVKM. This CDR3 is CASSGSGSNYGYTF. In DNA form, the CDR3 reads TGTGCCAGCAGTGGCTCGGGGTCAAACTATGGCTACACCTTC.

This chain uses TRBV5-6 with TRBJ1-3; D gene unclear. The CDR3 runs to 15 residues. Germline loops: CDR1 SGHDT, CDR2 YYEEEE. The ends were cut back, 0 bases at V and 0 bases at J, with 7 bases in the middle. In DNA form, the CDR3 reads TGTGCCAGCAGCTTGGTGTCCGGCTCTGGAAACACCATATATTTT. This translates into CASSLVSGSGNTIYF.

In its sample, this clone was seen once. This rearrangement joins TRBV5-1 to TRBJ1-2; a weak D match, TRBD1 (5 bases). CDR3 length equals 13 residues. V lost 2 bases and J 8 bases, leaving 13 bases between the germline ends. Germline V gene data show CDR1 as SGHRS and CDR2 as YFSETQ. The CDR3 loop reads CASSLGQGNGYTF. CDR3 coding DNA: TGCGCCAGCAGCTTAGGGCAGGGCAACGGCTACACCTTC. Combining the CDR3 with reference TRBV5-1 and TRBJ1-2 gives the whole variable domain KAGVTQTPRYLIKTRGQQVTLSCSPISGHRSVSWYQQTPGQGLQFLFEYFSETQRNKGNFPGRFSGRQFSNSRSEMNVSTLELGDSALYLCASSLGQGNGYTFGSGTRLTVV.

The genes are TRBV2 and TRBJ2-5; D is ambiguous. V was trimmed by 9 bases and J by 1 base, leaving 12 bases between them. Germline V CDR1 and CDR2: SNHLY, FYNNEI. This CDR3 comprises 13 residues. The CDR3 is CASSLVAQETQYF. The CDR3 DNA is TGTGCCAGTTCACTCGTAGCCCAAGAGACCCAGTACTTC.

The genes are TRBV28 and TRBJ1-1; D gene ambiguous. The CDR3 covers 13 residues. Germline V gives CDR1 MDHEN, CDR2 SYDVKM. V dropped 8 bases and J dropped 4 bases, with 14 bases sitting between them. The DNA for the CDR3 is TGTGCCAGCTCGCGCAGGTCTGGCACTGAAGCTTTCTTT. Protein product: CASSRRSGTEAFF. Combining the CDR3 with reference TRBV28 and TRBJ1-1 gives the whole variable domain DVKVTQSSRYLVKRTGEKVFLECVQDMDHENMFWYRQDPGLGLRLIYFSYDVKMKEKGDIPEGYSVSREKKERFSLILESASTNQTSMYLCASSRRSGTEAFFGQGTRLTVV.

Concerning this clone: The junction does not match germline at one end; this may be a read error. The V and J genes are TRBV7-7 and TRBJ2-7, with a weak D call TRBD2 (6 bases). The germline V gene has CDR1 SSHAT and CDR2 FNYEAQ (reference sequence). The CDR3 loop spans 15 amino acids. The CDR3 coding sequence is TGTGCTAGCAGCTTAGCGCGGGACGGCTCCTACGAGCAGTACTTC. Its translation: CASSLARDGSYEQYF.

This rearrangement joins TRBV7-2 to TRBJ2-3, with 9 bases that match TRBD1. Trimming cost V 4 bases and J 4 bases; bases outside gene matches: 9. This CDR3 region has 16 residues. CDR1 and CDR2 (germline): SGHTA, FQGNSA. CDR3 amino acids: CASSSRGQGRADTQYF. In DNA, the CDR3 is TGTGCCAGCAGCTCGCGCGGACAGGGGAGAGCAGATACGCAGTATTTT. Drawing the rest from reference TRBV7-2 and TRBJ2-3, the complete variable domain is GAGVSQSPSNKVTEKGKDVELRCDPISGHTALYWYRQSLGQGLEFLIYFQGNSAPDKSGLPSDRFSAERTGGSVSTLTIQRTQQEDSAVYLCASSSRGQGRADTQYFGPGTRLTVL.

The chain has TRBV7-8 and TRBJ1-1, with D hard to call. This CDR3 is built from 15 residues. V dropped 0 bases and J dropped 4 bases, with 12 bases sitting between them. The V gene's germline CDR1 is SGHVS and CDR2 FQNEAQ. CDR3 residues: CASSLAEGMATEAFF. The CDR3 bases are TGTGCCAGCAGCTTAGCGGAGGGAATGGCCACTGAAGCTTTCTTT.

The chain uses TRBV5-6 and TRBJ2-3; 10 bases fit TRBD2. The junction had 15 bases not matched to a gene; V was cut back by 4 bases and J by 4 bases. Germline CDR1 SGHDT, CDR2 YYEEEE. CDR3 length equals 18 residues. The CDR3, as DNA: TGTGCCAGCAGCAAACCGTACAGCGGGAGGGCTAGCTCAGATACGCAGTATTTT. It yields the protein CASSKPYSGRASSDTQYF.

The rearrangement links TRBV5-6 to TRBJ2-5; TRBD2 matches 9 bases. The V gene's germline CDR1 is SGHDT and CDR2 YYEEEE. CDR3 length equals 15 residues. With V trimmed by 0 bases and J by 5 bases, 5 bases remained unmatched. CDR3 region: CASSLVSGSGETQYF. In DNA, the CDR3 is TGTGCCAGCAGCTTGGTTAGCGGGAGTGGGGAGACCCAGTACTTC.

This clone came up once. This same CDR3 is encoded by further DNA sequences in the sample. The genes are TRBV5-8 and TRBJ2-5, with D uncertain. The germline V gene encodes CDR1 SGHTS and CDR2 YDEGEE. This CDR3 spans 11 amino acids. V was trimmed by 4 bases and J by 4 bases, leaving 5 bases between them. This chain's CDR3 is CASSPGETQYF. The CDR3 DNA sequence: TGTGCCAGCAGCCCGGGAGAGACCCAGTACTTC.

This chain uses TRBV15 with TRBJ2-3, with a tentative D call TRBD1 (5 bases). CDR3 length equals 15 residues. Germline values: CDR1 LNHNV, CDR2 YYDKDF (reference sequence). Trimming pared 0 bases from V and 4 bases from J, leaving 11 bases between. The CDR3 region has the DNA TGTGCCACCAGCAGAGATGGGAAAGGGGCAGATACGCAGTATTTT. Protein product: CATSRDGKGADTQYF.

This rearrangement joins TRBV6-6 to TRBJ2-7, with D maybe TRBD1 (6 bases). V lost 1 base, J lost 3 bases, and 16 bases lay in between. The CDR3 has 16 residues. Germline V gives CDR1 MNHNY, CDR2 SVGAGI (reference sequence). Here the CDR3 reads CASSYWAAGDGYEQYF. CDR3 bases: TGTGCCAGCAGTTACTGGGCGGCAGGGGATGGCTACGAGCAGTACTTC.

The chain is built from TRBV6-5 and TRBJ2-7; 8 bases are shared with TRBD1. The J segment lost 3 bases and the V segment lost 5 bases, leaving 9 bases of the junction unmatched. Germline V gene lookup returns CDR1 MNHEY and CDR2 SVGAGI. CDR3 size: 15 residues. DNA for the CDR3: TGTGCCAGCAGTCCCCGACAGGGGAGGCTCTACGAGCAGTACTTC. Translated, it gives CASSPRQGRLYEQYF.

This clone was seen more than once but under ten times. The chain employs TRBV13 and TRBJ1-2, with D perhaps matching TRBD1 (5 bases). V lost 4 bases and J 7 bases, leaving 19 bases between the germline ends. From germline, CDR1 is PRHDT and CDR2 FYEKMQ (reference sequence). The CDR3 is made up of 15 amino acids. CDR3 sequence (DNA): TGTGCCAGCAGCTGGGGCACATCAGGGAAGAGTGGCTACACCTTC. Its translation is CASSWGTSGKSGYTF. The full variable domain, rest sourced from reference TRBV13 and TRBJ1-2, is AAGVIQSPRHLIKEKRETATLKCYPIPRHDTVYWYQQGPGQDPQFLISFYEKMQSDKGSIPDRFSAQQFSDYHSELNMSSLELGDSALYFCASSWGTSGKSGYTFGSGTRLTVV.

CDR3 in amino acids: CATQNTQNTEAFF. CDR3 nucleotide sequence: TGTGCCACCCAAAACACCCAGAACACTGAAGCTTTCTTT. The chain couples TRBV27 to TRBJ1-1, with D hard to call. The CDR3 loop spans 13 amino acids. The germline V gene has CDR1 MNHEY and CDR2 SMNVEV (reference sequence). V was shortened by 10 bases and J by 1 base, with 13 bases between the two germline ends.